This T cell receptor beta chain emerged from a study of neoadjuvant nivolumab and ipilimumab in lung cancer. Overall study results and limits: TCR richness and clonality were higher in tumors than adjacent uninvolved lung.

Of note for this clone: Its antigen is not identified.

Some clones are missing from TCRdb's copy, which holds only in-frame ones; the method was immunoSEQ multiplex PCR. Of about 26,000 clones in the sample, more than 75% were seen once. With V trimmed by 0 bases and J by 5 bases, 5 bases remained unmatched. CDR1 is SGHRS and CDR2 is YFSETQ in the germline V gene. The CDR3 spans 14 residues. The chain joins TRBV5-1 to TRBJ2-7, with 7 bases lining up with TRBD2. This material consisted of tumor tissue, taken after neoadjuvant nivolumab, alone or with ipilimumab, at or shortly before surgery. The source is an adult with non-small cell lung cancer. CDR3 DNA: TGCGCCAGCAGCTTGGAAGGGAGGGGCCACGAGCAGTACTTC. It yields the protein CASSLEGRGHEQYF.